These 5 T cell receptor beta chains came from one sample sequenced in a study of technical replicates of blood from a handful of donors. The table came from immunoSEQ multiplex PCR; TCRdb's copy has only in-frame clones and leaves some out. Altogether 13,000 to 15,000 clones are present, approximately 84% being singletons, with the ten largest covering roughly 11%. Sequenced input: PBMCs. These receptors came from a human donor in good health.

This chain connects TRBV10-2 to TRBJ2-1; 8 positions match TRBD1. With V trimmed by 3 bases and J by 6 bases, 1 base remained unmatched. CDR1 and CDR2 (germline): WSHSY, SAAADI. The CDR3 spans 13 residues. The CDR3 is CASSDGTGNEQFF. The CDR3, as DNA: TGCGCCAGCAGTGACGGGACAGGCAATGAGCAGTTCTTC.

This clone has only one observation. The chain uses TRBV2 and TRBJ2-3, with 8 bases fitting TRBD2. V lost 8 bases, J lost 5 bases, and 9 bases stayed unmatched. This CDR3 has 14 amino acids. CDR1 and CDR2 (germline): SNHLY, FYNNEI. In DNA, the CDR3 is TGTGCCAGCGGGGCGGACGGGAGGGGAGATACGCAGTATTTT. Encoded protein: CASGADGRGDTQYF. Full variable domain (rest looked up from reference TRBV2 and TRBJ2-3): EPEVTQTPSHQVTQMGQEVILRCVPISNHLYFYWYRQILGQKVEFLVSFYNNEISEKSEIFDDQFSVERPDGSNFTLKIRSTKLEDSAMYFCASGADGRGDTQYFGPGTRLTVL.

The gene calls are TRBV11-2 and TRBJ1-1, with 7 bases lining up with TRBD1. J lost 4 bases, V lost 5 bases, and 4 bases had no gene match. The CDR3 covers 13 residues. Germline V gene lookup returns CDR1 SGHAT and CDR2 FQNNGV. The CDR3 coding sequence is TGTGCCAGCAGCCGACAGGGATCCACTGAAGCTTTCTTT. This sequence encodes CASSRQGSTEAFF.

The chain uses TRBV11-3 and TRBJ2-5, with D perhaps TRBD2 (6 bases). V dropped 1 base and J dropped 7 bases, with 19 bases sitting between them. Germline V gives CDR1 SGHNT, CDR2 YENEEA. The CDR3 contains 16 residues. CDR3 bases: TGTGCCAGCAGCTTAGGTGGCGTTGGCGGGGTTCGGACCCAGTACTTC. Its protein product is CASSLGGVGGVRTQYF.

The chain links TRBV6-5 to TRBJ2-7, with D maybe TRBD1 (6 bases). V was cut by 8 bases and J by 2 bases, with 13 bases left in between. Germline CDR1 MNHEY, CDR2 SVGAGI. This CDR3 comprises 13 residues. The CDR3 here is CASSRRQAYEQYF. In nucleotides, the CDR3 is TGTGCCAGCTCTCGGAGACAGGCCTACGAGCAGTACTTC.